This T cell receptor beta chain was documented in a study of cytomegalovirus exposure and HLA in healthy donors. General study points: Most of the TCR beta V segments (in an earlier analysis) were productive either about 87% or about 30% of the time.

Trimming at V came to 4 bases and at J to 5 bases, leaving 8 bases not matched to a gene. Germline V gene data show CDR1 as MGHRA and CDR2 as YSYEKL. The CDR3 runs 15 residues. Regarding this clone: Its cognate antigen is unknown.

60 Vbeta and 13 Jbeta primers were used in PCR. The data were produced by immunoSEQ multiplex PCR, yet TCRdb's version contains in-frame clones alone and is incomplete. Here the sample spans about 150,000 clones, around two thirds being singletons. This receptor was obtained from a woman aged 18-30 years in good health and CMV-seronegative. The chain links TRBV4-1 to TRBJ1-2, with TRBD1 matching 9 bases. The sequencing sample was made of PBMCs. The chain's CDR3 is CASSLRDRVEYGYTF. CDR3 in DNA: TGCGCCAGCAGCCTAAGGGACAGGGTTGAGTATGGCTACACCTTC.